Here is one T cell receptor (beta chain) with its context. It was during active infection that Seattle patients were enrolled and then longitudinally followed. In the study's own analysis: Estimates of nucleated cell counts were drawn from the amplification of reference gene primers. Data came from immunoSEQ multiplex PCR; TCRdb stores just in-frame clones and leaves some out. From that table come the V and J calls and clone size; the DNA was used to work out D and trimming. The profile shows fewer than 200,000 clones, roughly 80% of them singletons. The data derive from a study of blood T cell repertoires in COVID-19. Study at large: Sites across the United States, Italy and Spain contributed samples from acute and convalescent COVID-19. Sample material is recorded as cDNA or gDNA derived from T cells, B-cell-depleted T cells, or PBMCs.

V shed 7 bases and J shed 1 base, with 6 bases lying between them. The germline V gene encodes CDR1 KGHDR and CDR2 SFDVKD. The CDR3 contains 13 residues. The receptor comes from a woman aged 40 to 50 with COVID-19, enrolled during active disease. This rearrangement joins TRBV24-1 to TRBJ2-2, with D possibly TRBD1 on 6 matching bases. The specimen was peripheral blood. The CDR3 DNA reads as TGTGCCACCAGGGACAGGAACACCGGGGAGCTGTTTTTT. Residues: CATRDRNTGELFF.